This TCR beta chain came from a study of T cell repertoires in cytomegalovirus infection. Overall study context: It can be stated that public TCR beta signatures indicated CMV infection as well as a matching HLA type.

Germline CDR1 reads SGHDN; CDR2 reads FVKESK. This CDR3 spans 11 amino acids. The germline V and J ends were trimmed by 2 bases and 10 bases, with 8 bases remaining between them. TCRdb re-called the reads with MiXCR, one entry per CDR3 protein. The data contain some 300,000 distinct CDR3 sequences, around 9.1% of them singletons. Material for sequencing was PBMCs. This TCR came from a human donor in good health (CMV status not recorded). Some clones in this sample may be carry-over from other donors' samples. The rearrangement joins TRBV14 to TRBJ1-1, with D unresolved. CDR3 loop: CASSQYRGAFF. The CDR3 nucleotides are TGTGCCAGCAGCCAATACAGAGGAGCTTTCTTT.